This T cell receptor (beta chain) was identified during a study of T cell responses to AZD1222 COVID-19 vaccine (dated by TCRdb to about 2021). Some background on the complete study: A total of over 230 trial participants underwent TCR sequencing, of whom some 200 had received two doses of AZD1222 and some 25 had received two doses of the MenACWY control vaccine. Enrollment into the trials was organized by age into subgroups of 18-55, 56-69 and 70-plus years, and those subgroups contained roughly 150, 30 and 60 TCR-sequenced participants, respectively. General findings and caveats noted by the study authors: Spike-specific TCR breadth and depth rose significantly after two AZD1222 doses compared with day 0 and with MenACWY recipients. The 56-69-year group was small, and its depth increase did not reach significance, likely because of low power. No day 14 peak-response samples were available, so repertoires were characterized only after the peak T cell response. Most participants were white British and females outnumbered males, and the authors suggested that clonal diversity may have been underestimated. The vaccine-associated CD4 TCRs covered the entire spike protein, and the dominant responses fell in regions 160-218 and 743-854. Epitopes outside the regions mutated in the B.1.351 and B.1.1.7 variants were reportedly recognized by nearly half of the unique spike-specific TCRs. Conclusions about previously exposed vaccinees were limited because only 5 or 6 AZD1222 recipients were SARS-CoV-2 seropositive at baseline.

The CDR3 regions of human TCRbeta chains were analyzed by immunosequencing. The paper's data handling went like this. Repertoire TCRs were checked for matches against a reference library of SARS-CoV-2-specific TCRs that had been generated using the MIRA antigen-specificity platform. Breadth was defined as the fraction of unique TCRs that were SARS-CoV-2-associated. Depth was defined as the fraction of total T cells that were SARS-CoV-2-associated. Using the MIRA data, each spike-specific TCR was assigned both to the spike region to which the TCR was reactive and to a CD4 or CD8 class. Log10-transformed breadth and depth values were compared by one-way ANOVA with Sidak's multiple comparisons tests. This is the immuneACCESS table as TCRdb keeps it, with only in-frame sequences that have V and J called. A part of the clones is gone; compared with another copy, unresolved V genes explain less than half, and the rest is unexplained. Clone size and the V and J calls come from that table; the DNA yielded D and trimming. The sample table shows about 100,000 clones, and 87% are seen once. The ten top clones hold roughly 5% of the sample.

In regard to this clone: It lacks a known antigen. No base qualities exist here, and no much larger clone lies one base off it.

Interpreted using the paper, the time point label stands for: about 28 days (+/-7) after the second vaccine dose. Because spike-specific TCR depth and breadth did not differ between the two schedules, AZD1222 recipients who got a second dose at roughly 4 weeks were pooled with those who got a second dose at roughly 12 weeks. The vaccinee samples were drawn from two UK trials, COV001 and COV002, one of which was a single-blind randomized controlled phase 2/3 trial testing AZD1222 (ChAdOx1 nCoV-19) in healthy adults. For TCRbeta chain sequencing, PBMC samples from trial participants were taken at day 0 and at day 28 after the second dose. CDR1 and CDR2, per the germline V gene (reference sequence), are LNHDA and SQIVND. Cut back by 1 base and 0 bases, the V and J ends lie 11 bases apart. Including the terminal cysteine and phenylalanine, the CDR3 comprises 16 residues. The only DNA kept is the CDR3, 48 bases in frame from the first base.

This sequence was found in an adult who received the AZD1222 COVID-19 vaccine. Sequencing used peripheral blood, obtained 28 days after the second AZD1222 dose. Recombination connected TRBV19 to TRBJ2-3; the D assignment is uncertain and may be TRBD1 or TRBD2, with 6 bases supporting each. The DNA sequence is TGTGCCAGTAGTATAGGAGGGGGGTTTAGCACAGATACGCAGTATTTT. It codes for CASSIGGGFSTDTQYF.